This passage covers 10 T cell receptor beta chains from one sample sequenced in a study of regulatory T cells in long-lasting Graves disease. Researchers made TCR beta libraries by using iRepertoire HTBI primers and running Arm-PCR on CDR3 regions. Using its own MiXCR run on the multiplex PCR reads, TCRdb lists one record per CDR3 protein. Here the sample spans roughly 490,000 distinct CDR3 sequences, under 25% being singletons. The time point denotes: persistent/refractory GD, antithyroid drugs over 5 years with positive TRAb. PBMCs provided the RNA from which the TCR library was made. The source was peripheral blood mononuclear cells (PBMCs), collected when the disease was refractory, from a patient treated with antithyroid drugs. Receptors originate from a female donor with Graves disease.

J is TRBJ1-5 and V is TRBV6-5; 7 nucleotides agree with TRBD1. The V and J ends lost 0 bases and 3 bases, in that order; junction bases with no gene match: 2. Germline V gene data show CDR1 as MNHEY and CDR2 as SVGAGI. The CDR3 spans 15 residues. CDR3: CASSYSKGANQPQHF. The CDR3 coding sequence is TGTGCCAGCAGTTACTCCAAGGGGGCCAATCAGCCCCAGCATTTT.

Many counts were recorded for this clonotype. This chain uses TRBV28 with TRBJ2-7, with D perhaps assigned TRBD1 or TRBD2 (6 bases each). V lost 10 bases, J lost 4 bases, and 20 bases lay in between. Germline V gene lookup returns CDR1 MDHEN and CDR2 SYDVKM. This CDR3 contains 14 residues. DNA of the CDR3: TGTGCCACAAGGGGGGCAGGGAGGAGATACGAGCAGTACTTC. Translation: CATRGAGRRYEQYF. Full variable domain (rest looked up from reference TRBV28 and TRBJ2-7): DVKVTQSSRYLVKRTGEKVFLECVQDMDHENMFWYRQDPGLGLRLIYFSYDVKMKEKGDIPEGYSVSREKKERFSLILESASTNQTSMYLCATRGAGRRYEQYFGPGTRLTVT.

This clonotype was recorded a few times. The chain is built from TRBV6-1 and TRBJ1-1, with a tentative D call TRBD1 (6 bases). V was clipped by 7 bases and J by 3 bases, with 12 bases between them. CDR3 length: 13 amino acids. CDR1 is MNHNS and CDR2 is SASEGT in the germline V gene. The CDR3 loop is CASIRGGDTEAFF. The CDR3 bases are TGTGCCAGCATAAGGGGGGGTGACACTGAAGCTTTCTTT.

This clonotype was seen only a few times. The chain employs TRBV7-9 and TRBJ1-1, with TRBD1 matching over 12 bases. Losses at the gene ends were 5 bases for V and 6 bases for J; bases not matched to a gene: 7. CDR1 is SEHNR, CDR2 FQNEAQ, per germline (reference sequence). This CDR3 is 15 amino acids long. Here the CDR3 reads CASSTPGQGASEAFF. The CDR3 DNA follows: TGTGCCAGCAGCACCCCGGGACAGGGGGCGTCTGAAGCTTTCTTT.

Only one count was recorded for this clonotype. The CDR3 nucleotides read TGTGCCAGCAGCTCCAGACTTAGCGTTAACACCGGGGAGCTGTTTTTT. It codes for CASSSRLSVNTGELFF. This chain connects TRBV7-2 to TRBJ2-2; weak D call: TRBD2 (5 bases). The V end lost 4 bases, the J end lost 2 bases, and 14 bases lay between the germline ends. Germline V gene lookup returns CDR1 SGHTA and CDR2 FQGNSA. This CDR3 has 16 amino acids.

This clonotype was counted ten times or more. The V gene is TRBV28, the J gene TRBJ1-2, with D tentatively TRBD1 (5 bases). Per germline, CDR1 MDHEN and CDR2 SYDVKM. There are 14 residues in the CDR3. The V gene lost 6 bases and the J gene lost 2 bases, with 13 bases spanning the gap. The CDR3: CASSPGRGNYGYTF. The CDR3 DNA is TGTGCCAGCAGCCCGGGACGGGGCAACTATGGCTACACCTTC.

This chain links TRBV5-1 with TRBJ2-3; D unclear. The CDR3 is 12 residues long. The V and J ends lost 3 bases and 6 bases respectively, with 8 bases between them. Germline V gives CDR1 SGHRS, CDR2 YFSETQ. CDR3 loop: CASSSVVDTQYF. The CDR3, as DNA: TGCGCCAGCAGCTCGGTGGTGGATACGCAGTATTTT.

This clonotype has ten or more counts. The rearrangement joins TRBV6-1 to TRBJ2-6, with a possible D match to TRBD2 (5 bases). Trimming removed 7 bases from V and 4 bases from J, with 23 bases in between. CDR3 length: 18 amino acids. Germline V gives CDR1 MNHNS, CDR2 SASEGT. The CDR3 sequence: CASTKRETHPPGANVLTF. CDR3 DNA sequence: TGTGCCAGCACCAAAAGGGAGACTCACCCCCCCGGGGCCAACGTCCTGACTTTC.

This clonotype was counted a few times. This chain joins TRBV6-5 and TRBJ1-5; 7 bases map to TRBD1. Losses at the gene ends were 1 base for V and 4 bases for J; bases not matched to a gene: 4. The CDR3 sequence is 15 residues long. Germline loops: CDR1 MNHEY, CDR2 SVGAGI. Written as DNA, the CDR3 is TGTGCCAGCAGTTACTACAGGGGCCAGAATCAGCCCCAGCATTTT. Its translation: CASSYYRGQNQPQHF.

This clonotype has a handful of counts. The chain combines TRBV20-1 with TRBJ2-7; D remains ambiguous. Trimming shortened V by 3 bases and J by 0 bases, and 9 bases separated the two germline ends. Germline values: CDR1 DFQATT, CDR2 SNEGSKA (reference sequence). The CDR3 is made up of 13 amino acids. The CDR3: CSASETVSYEQYF. CDR3 nucleotide sequence: TGCAGTGCTAGTGAGACTGTCTCCTACGAGCAGTACTTC.